Shown below are 26 T cell receptor beta chains from a single sample sequenced in a study of blood T cell repertoires in COVID-19. The protocol was immunoSEQ multiplex PCR, while the TCRdb copy is restricted to in-frame clones and leaves out a portion. The sample includes 400,000 to 550,000 clones, approximately 90% seen only once; the top ten take more than 4%. Material: peripheral blood. The receptors were sampled from a woman in her 30s with acute or convalescent COVID-19.

The chain combines TRBV19 with TRBJ2-5; TRBD2 is a possible D gene (6 bases). This CDR3 is 15 amino acids long. CDR1 and CDR2 from the germline V gene are LNHDA and SQIVND (reference sequence). Trimming took 5 bases from V and 5 from J, leaving 18 bases between them. The CDR3 loop reads CASSPRETLSETQYF. The CDR3 DNA reads TGTGCCAGTAGTCCCCGGGAGACACTTTCTGAGACCCAGTACTTC.

A word on this clone: One end of the junction is discordant with germline, which a read error may explain. CDR3 in amino acids: CASSEAQFHF. As DNA, the CDR3 is TGTGCCAGCAGTGAAGCGCAGTTCCACTTC. This rearrangement joins TRBV6-1 to TRBJ2-4, with no clear D. From germline, CDR1 is MNHNS and CDR2 SASEGT. The CDR3 consists of 10 residues.

The chain is built from TRBV11-2 and TRBJ2-7; TRBD1 matches at 10 bases. Per the germline V gene, CDR1 is SGHAT and CDR2 is FQNNGV. The CDR3 runs to 16 residues. The V and J ends lost 4 bases and 3 bases, in that order; junction bases with no gene match: 9. CDR3 protein: CASSSLGTGEGYEQYF. The CDR3 DNA reads as TGTGCCAGCAGCTCACTCGGGACAGGGGAGGGCTACGAGCAGTACTTC.

The rearrangement joins TRBV4-2 to TRBJ1-2; maybe TRBD1 (6 bases). The germline V gene has CDR1 LGHNA and CDR2 YNFKEQ. This CDR3 has 19 amino acids. The V and J ends lost 1 base and 5 bases respectively, with 26 bases between them. The CDR3 reads CASSQVFGGKELRGYGYTF. The DNA of the CDR3 is TGTGCCAGCAGCCAAGTTTTTGGGGGCAAAGAACTCCGGGGTTATGGCTACACCTTC.

The J gene is TRBJ2-3, the V gene TRBV14; the D gene is possibly TRBD1 (6 bases). CDR1 and CDR2 (germline): SGHDN, FVKESK. V lost 2 bases to trimming and J lost 0 bases, with 12 bases between them. The CDR3 runs 16 residues. The CDR3: CASSQSYRASTDTQYF. The CDR3 DNA reads as TGTGCCAGCAGCCAATCGTACAGGGCAAGCACAGATACGCAGTATTTT.

This sequence joins TRBV5-4 and TRBJ1-6; D unclear. The CDR3 has 15 residues. V lost 0 bases, J lost 0 bases, and 4 bases lay in between. In germline, CDR1 is SGHNT, CDR2 YYREEE (reference sequence). CDR3 DNA: TGTGCCAGCAGCTTGGAGAGCTCCTATAATTCACCCCTCCACTTT. It translates to CASSLESSYNSPLHF.

J is TRBJ1-5 and V is TRBV2; no clear D gene. Trimming took 5 bases from V and 4 from J, leaving 12 bases between them. Per the germline V gene, CDR1 is SNHLY and CDR2 is FYNNEI. The CDR3 runs 14 residues. CDR3 DNA sequence: TGTGCCAGCAGTCCAAAGTCGGGGAATCAGCCCCAGCATTTT. This sequence encodes CASSPKSGNQPQHF. The full variable domain, its missing parts supplied by reference TRBV2 and TRBJ1-5, is EPEVTQTPSHQVTQMGQEVILRCVPISNHLYFYWYRQILGQKVEFLVSFYNNEISEKSEIFDDQFSVERPDGSNFTLKIRSTKLEDSAMYFCASSPKSGNQPQHFGDGTRLSIL.

The chain is built from TRBV28 and TRBJ2-2; D is possibly TRBD2 (7 bases). This CDR3 has 15 residues. The germline CDR1 and CDR2 sequences are MDHEN and SYDVKM. V shed 5 bases and J shed 4 bases, with 14 bases lying between them. This chain's CDR3 is CASSIGGVLTGELFF. CDR3 nucleotides: TGTGCCAGCAGTATAGGGGGGGTCCTCACCGGGGAGCTGTTTTTT. Full variable domain (remainder filled in from reference TRBV28 and TRBJ2-2): DVKVTQSSRYLVKRTGEKVFLECVQDMDHENMFWYRQDPGLGLRLIYFSYDVKMKEKGDIPEGYSVSREKKERFSLILESASTNQTSMYLCASSIGGVLTGELFFGEGSRLTVL.

J is TRBJ1-2 and V is TRBV3-1 (or the pseudogene TRBV3-2); TRBD1 matches at 11 bases. CDR3 length equals 16 residues. Germline assignment: CDR1 LGHDT and CDR2 YNNKEL (reference sequence). With 5 bases clipped from V and 8 bases from J, the junction kept 13 bases outside the gene matches. This CDR3 reads CASSSWDRGSTRGYTF. The CDR3, as DNA: TGTGCCAGCAGCTCCTGGGACAGGGGGTCGACTCGAGGCTACACCTTC.

The chain is built from TRBV6-5 and TRBJ1-6, with TRBD1 as a possible D gene (5 bases). Germline V gives CDR1 MNHEY, CDR2 SVGAGI. Trimming took 0 bases from V and 6 from J, leaving 12 bases between them. This CDR3 has 16 residues. The CDR3 nucleotides read TGTGCCAGCAGTTACTCTGGGACTTTGGGTAATTCACCCCTCCACTTT. Translation: CASSYSGTLGNSPLHF.

CDR3: CAIRRGGKGYTF. The CDR3 region has the DNA TGTGCCATCAGAAGGGGTGGCAAGGGCTACACCTTC. The chain carries TRBV10-3 and TRBJ1-2, with a possible D match to TRBD1 (5 bases). The germline V gene has CDR1 ENHRY and CDR2 SYGVKD. The CDR3 covers 12 residues. V lost 6 bases and J lost 8, with 13 bases in between.

V gene TRBV9 combines with J gene TRBJ2-1, with D possibly being TRBD2 (5 bases). The CDR3 spans 16 residues. Germline V gene data show CDR1 as SGDLS and CDR2 as YYNGEE. V was pared by 3 bases and J by 0 bases, with 13 bases between. DNA for the CDR3: TGTGCCAGCAGCGGCGACTACCATAACTCCTACAATGAGCAGTTCTTC. Protein product: CASSGDYHNSYNEQFF.

This chain joins TRBV2 and TRBJ2-5, with D perhaps matching TRBD2 (7 bases). V lost 5 bases and J lost 5, with 18 bases in between. Germline assignment: CDR1 SNHLY and CDR2 FYNNEI. CDR3 length equals 15 residues. CDR3 nucleotides: TGTGCCAGCAGTATCGGGGCGGGGGCTTGGGAGACCCAGTACTTC. Protein product: CASSIGAGAWETQYF.

V and J are TRBV2 and TRBJ2-3; 7 nucleotides line up with TRBD2. Germline CDR1 SNHLY, CDR2 FYNNEI. The CDR3 is 16 residues long. With V trimmed by 4 bases and J by 4 bases, 11 bases remained unmatched. In nucleotides, the CDR3 is TGTGCCAGCAGTGGGGGTAGGCGGGCGGGGGCAGATACGCAGTATTTT. Translating it yields CASSGGRRAGADTQYF.

This chain joins TRBV28 and TRBJ1-2; 11 nucleotides match TRBD1. The CDR3 consists of 14 residues. J was trimmed by 8 bases and V by 5 bases; bases with no gene match: 7. Looked up from germline, CDR1 is MDHEN and CDR2 is SYDVKM. This chain's CDR3 is CASSQDRGRRGYTF. The CDR3 DNA is TGTGCCAGCAGTCAGGACAGGGGGCGCCGGGGCTACACCTTC.

The rearrangement joins TRBV5-1 to TRBJ2-5; D possibly corresponds to TRBD2 (6 bases). CDR3 length: 16 amino acids. Germline V CDR1 and CDR2: SGHRS, YFSETQ. The V end was cut by 6 bases, the J end by 5 bases, with 23 bases between. The CDR3 DNA is TGCGCCAGCAACCGAGGAGACGGGCTAGCGTTCGAGACCCAGTACTTC. Translating gives CASNRGDGLAFETQYF.

CDR3 sequence: CASSSQGGQPQHF. Here the CDR3 DNA reads TGTGCCAGTAGTTCCCAGGGAGGTCAGCCCCAGCATTTT. The chain uses TRBV19 and TRBJ1-5, with D maybe TRBD1 (5 bases). CDR3 length: 13 amino acids. V dropped 5 bases and J dropped 6 bases, with 11 bases sitting between them. Germline values: CDR1 LNHDA, CDR2 SQIVND (reference sequence).

The chain combines TRBV13 with TRBJ2-5, with a possible D match to TRBD2 (7 bases). Germline CDR1 PRHDT, CDR2 FYEKMQ (reference sequence). The CDR3 is 14 amino acids. V was trimmed by 3 bases and J by 5 bases, leaving 13 bases between them. The CDR3 is CASSLGGALETQYF. The CDR3, as DNA: TGTGCCAGCAGCTTGGGGGGGGCATTGGAGACCCAGTACTTC.

Remarks on this clone: At one end, the junction sequence differs from germline, possibly due to a read error. The rearrangement joins TRBV6-1 to TRBJ2-5, with 8 positions matching TRBD2. The CDR3 spans 15 residues. CDR1 MNHNS and CDR2 SASEGT come from the germline V gene. CDR3 coding DNA: TGTGCCAGCAGTAAAGCGGGGGCCAACGTGGAGACCCAGTACTTC. This gives the protein CASSKAGANVETQYF.

This clone was seen a single time. This sequence joins TRBV4-1 and TRBJ1-5, with 7 nucleotides matching TRBD1. Trimming removed 1 base from V and 0 bases from J; junction bases left unmatched: 3. Germline values: CDR1 MGHRA, CDR2 YSYEKL. This CDR3 comprises 16 residues. In nucleotides, the CDR3 is TGCGCCAGCAGCCAAGGGACAGGAAATAGCAATCAGCCCCAGCATTTT. Translated, it gives CASSQGTGNSNQPQHF.

The gene calls are TRBV12-3 or TRBV12-4 and TRBJ2-3; D is ambiguous. The V and J ends lost 8 bases and 0 bases respectively, with 3 bases between them. The CDR3 covers 11 residues. The CDR3 bases are TGTGCCAGCGGCAGCACAGATACGCAGTATTTT. Amino acids: CASGSTDTQYF.

The chain uses TRBV27 and TRBJ2-7, with D hard to call. Per germline, CDR1 MNHEY and CDR2 SMNVEV (reference sequence). This CDR3 has 13 amino acids. With 0 bases removed from V and 4 bases from J, the gap between germline ends came to 7 bases. Written as DNA, the CDR3 is TGTGCCAGCAGTTTATCCTTCGGGTACGAGCAGTACTTC. This encodes CASSLSFGYEQYF.

This clone was seen a handful of times. Other nucleotide sequences from this sample produce the same CDR3. CDR3 DNA sequence: TGCGCCAGCAGCTTGGTTCTCTCTGGGGCCAACGTCCTGACTTTC. Protein sequence: CASSLVLSGANVLTF. The J gene is TRBJ2-6, the V gene TRBV5-1; no clear D gene. Trimming pared 0 bases from V and 0 bases from J, leaving 4 bases between. The CDR3 runs to 15 residues. Germline CDR1 and CDR2: SGHRS and YFSETQ.

CDR3 protein: CASSSTEVMNTEAFF. The CDR3 coding sequence is TGTGCCAGCAGTTCTACAGAAGTCATGAACACTGAAGCTTTCTTT. The V and J genes are TRBV6-5 and TRBJ1-1; D is unresolved. Trimming removed 4 bases at V and 0 bases at J, with 12 bases between. The CDR3 runs 15 residues. Germline lookup yields CDR1 MNHEY and CDR2 SVGAGI.

In regard to this clone: The same CDR3 arises from other DNA sequences in this sample as well. The chain has TRBV28 and TRBJ2-1; 12 bases map to TRBD2. This CDR3 has 14 residues. V was pared by 5 bases and J by 4 bases, with 0 bases of the junction left unmatched. CDR1 is MDHEN and CDR2 is SYDVKM in the germline V gene. The CDR3 spells CASSLAGGYNEQFF. The DNA for the CDR3 is TGTGCCAGCAGTCTAGCGGGGGGGTACAATGAGCAGTTCTTC.

This chain uses TRBV7-2 with TRBJ1-2, with TRBD1 matching 8 bases. There are 15 residues in the CDR3. The V and J ends lost 5 bases and 6 bases, in that order; junction bases with no gene match: 11. Germline values: CDR1 SGHTA, CDR2 FQGNSA. Here the CDR3 reads CASSPLSDRGNGYTF. As DNA, the CDR3 is TGTGCCAGCAGCCCCCTATCCGACAGGGGTAATGGCTACACCTTC.